A selection of T cell receptor beta chains follows, all from one sample in a study of blood T cell repertoires in COVID-19. Produced via immunoSEQ multiplex PCR; TCRdb's table is partial and in-frame only. The sample carries about 220,000 clones, 80% to 85% recorded once. The sequenced sample was peripheral blood. These receptor sequences come from a human donor in a cohort sampled during active COVID-19. Each CDR3 is given with its conserved first and last residue. Fields, in order: J gene, D gene, clone size, V gene, CDR3 protein, CDR3 DNA. The D gene is left open where the match is weak. A clone size is listed for some rows: how often the clone was seen (once, few, many), or a class if it is expanded.

TRBJ2-7 | - | - | TRBV7-3 | CASSVGGTDYYEQYF | TGTGCCAGCAGCGTAGGGGGGACAGACTACTACGAGCAGTACTTC
TRBJ2-1 | - | - | TRBV30 | CAWSQQVFGGNEQFF | TGTGCCTGGAGCCAACAGGTTTTCGGGGGCAATGAGCAGTTCTTC
TRBJ1-2 | TRBD1 | - | TRBV6-6 | CASSSGQWNGYTF | TGTGCCAGCAGTTCGGGACAGTGGAATGGCTACACCTTC
TRBJ1-2 | - | - | TRBV5-1 | CASSFSGGGYTF | TGCGCCAGCAGCTTTTCAGGTGGCGGCTACACCTTC
TRBJ2-2 | TRBD1 | few | TRBV5-1 | CASSLQGQTGELFF | TGCGCCAGCAGCTTGCAGGGACAGACCGGGGAGCTGTTTTTT
TRBJ1-4 | TRBD1 | - | TRBV4-2 | CASSDSGGYVEKLFF | TGTGCCAGCAGCGACTCAGGGGGCTATGTGGAAAAACTGTTTTTT
TRBJ2-7 | - | - | TRBV14 | CASSQGAEQYF | TGTGCCAGCAGCCAAGGCGCCGAGCAGTACTTC
TRBJ2-7 | TRBD2 | - | TRBV27 | CASSLLLAGGLDEQYF | TGTGCCAGCAGTTTATTACTAGCGGGAGGTCTCGACGAGCAGTACTTC
TRBJ1-2 | - | once | TRBV15 | CATSRENKNYGYTF | TGTGCCACCAGCAGAGAGAACAAGAACTATGGCTACACCTTC
TRBJ2-3 | TRBD1 | once | TRBV5-1 | CASSPGQGGGTDTQYF | TGCGCCAGCAGCCCGGGACAGGGGGGAGGCACAGATACGCAGTATTTT
TRBJ2-7 | TRBD1 | once | TRBV5-4 | CASSLGGTGGYEQYF | TGTGCCAGCAGCTTGGGAGGGACAGGAGGGTACGAGCAGTACTTC
TRBJ2-7 | TRBD1 | - | TRBV18 | CASSPFWDRDYEQYF | TGTGCCAGCTCACCATTCTGGGACAGGGACTACGAGCAGTACTTC
TRBJ2-5 | TRBD1 | - | TRBV7-8 | CASSLAGTGGVYTQYF | TGTGCCAGCAGCTTAGCGGGGACAGGGGGCGTGTATACCCAGTACTTC
TRBJ2-6 | TRBD2 | - | TRBV27 | CASSLLAGGPGANVLTF | TGTGCCAGCAGTCTTCTAGCGGGAGGGCCTGGGGCCAACGTCCTGACTTTC
TRBJ2-7 | - | - | TRBV27 | CASSTPGGHEQYF | TGTGCCAGCAGTACACCAGGGGGGCACGAGCAGTACTTC
TRBJ2-3 | TRBD2 | once | TRBV9 | CASSVGLAGLTDTQYF | TGTGCCAGCAGCGTAGGACTAGCGGGACTGACAGATACGCAGTATTTT
TRBJ2-4 | TRBD1 | - | TRBV11-2 | CASSLPPTGGPKNIQYF | TGTGCCAGCAGCTTACCTCCGACAGGGGGCCCCAAAAACATTCAGTACTTC